This TCR beta chain stems from a study of cytomegalovirus exposure and HLA in healthy donors. Findings and limits, study-wide: As was reported, the classifier diagnosed cytomegalovirus status with high specificity and sensitivity. Later analysis identified a missense DCLRE1C variant that was linked to TCR beta V- and J-gene trimming.

Both 60 Vbeta primers and 13 Jbeta primers went into the PCR. TCRdb keeps only in-frame clones here, not all; method: immunoSEQ multiplex PCR. The sample table sets out 80,000 to 100,000 clones. In the case of this clone: Its antigen is unknown.

The CDR3 length is 15 residues. Trimming pared 4 bases from V and 0 bases from J, leaving 10 bases between. In germline, CDR1 is SGDLS, CDR2 YYNGEE. The V and J genes are TRBV9 and TRBJ1-4; no reliable D call. This sequence originates from a woman aged 25 to 39 in good health and CMV-seronegative. Specimen: PBMCs. CDR3 in amino acids: CASSPLRATNEKLFF. CDR3 in DNA: TGTGCCAGCAGCCCCCTCCGAGCAACTAATGAAAAACTGTTTTTT. The full variable domain, rest sourced from reference TRBV9 and TRBJ1-4, is DSGVTQTPKHLITATGQRVTLRCSPRSGDLSVYWYQQSLDQGLQFLIQYYNGEERAKGNILERFSAQQFPDLHSELNLSSLELGDSALYFCASSPLRATNEKLFFGSGTQLSVL.